The 5 T cell receptor beta chains given below trace back to one sample, sequenced in a study of T cell repertoires in cytomegalovirus infection. Antigen specificity for these receptors is unknown. TCRdb fed the reads into MiXCR, producing one record per CDR3 protein. The repertoire has hundreds of thousands of distinct CDR3 sequences, roughly 30% of them found once; the top ten carry around 15%. Sequenced here: cultured CD8+ T cells from PBMCs, sampled from culture after CMV antigen stimulation. These receptors were obtained from a human donor in good health (CMV status not recorded). Some clones in this sample may be carry-over from other donors' samples.

The chain recombines TRBV6-8 with TRBJ1-2; D is undetermined. The CDR3 extends over 13 amino acids. Germline V CDR1 and CDR2: MNHGY, SAAAGT. The V gene lost 6 bases and the J gene lost 1 base, with 9 bases spanning the gap. CDR3 region: CASRNDRNYGYTF. CDR3 sequence (DNA): TGTGCCAGCAGGAACGACCGTAACTATGGCTACACCTTC.

CDR3 in DNA: TGTGCCAGCAGCTTTCAGGGGGTCCGCAATAATGAAGCTTTCTTT. This gives the protein CASSFQGVRNNEAFF. The V gene is TRBV5-5, the J gene TRBJ1-1; 7 bases agree with TRBD1. The germline gives CDR1 SGHKS, CDR2 YYEKEE (reference sequence). This CDR3 has 15 residues. V shed 2 bases, J shed 7 bases, and the junction held 11 bases outside the gene matches. Full variable domain (rest looked up from reference TRBV5-5 and TRBJ1-1): DAGVTQSPTHLIKTRGQQVTLRCSPISGHKSVSWYQQVLGQGPQFIFQYYEKEERGRGNFPDRFSARQFPNYSSELNVNALLLGDSALYLCASSFQGVRNNEAFFGQGTRLTVV.

The rearrangement uses TRBV5-8 and TRBJ2-5; 8 nucleotides agree with TRBD1. CDR1 and CDR2 from the germline V gene are SGHTS and YDEGEE. V shed 4 bases and J 5 bases; nucleotides not matched to a gene: 7. There are 14 residues in the CDR3. DNA for the CDR3: TGTGCCAGCAGCGACAGGGGAGAAGGGGAGACCCAGTACTTC. This codes for CASSDRGEGETQYF. Variable domain in full (rest from reference TRBV5-8 and TRBJ2-5): EAGVTQSPTHLIKTRGQQATLRCSPISGHTSVYWYQQALGLGLQFLLWYDEGEERNRGNFPPRFSGRQFPNYSSELNVNALELEDSALYLCASSDRGEGETQYFGPGTRLLVL.

This clonotype was counted between two and nine times. The V call is TRBV6-1, the J call TRBJ1-2; perhaps TRBD1 as D (6 bases). V dropped 5 bases and J dropped 6 bases, with 16 bases sitting between them. This CDR3 has 14 amino acids. Germline loops: CDR1 MNHNS, CDR2 SASEGT. CDR3 in DNA: TGTGCCAGCAGTCCGCCCTGGGGGCCCCATGGCTACACCTTC. Protein: CASSPPWGPHGYTF.

The chain employs TRBV2 and TRBJ2-7; TRBD2 might be the D (6 bases). Germline V gene sequence: CDR1 SNHLY, CDR2 FYNNEI. The CDR3 has 12 amino acids. The V and J ends lost 8 bases and 5 bases respectively, with 13 bases between them. The chain's CDR3 is CASHGSCNEQYF. The CDR3 nucleotides read TGTGCCAGCCACGGGAGTTGCAACGAGCAGTACTTC.